This T cell receptor (beta chain) is drawn from a study of blood T cell repertoires in COVID-19. Study details: COVID-19 samples, acute and convalescent, were from the United States, Italy and Spain. T cells, B-cell-depleted T cells, or PBMCs provided the cDNA or gDNA that served as material.

Source study methods: Nucleated cell number was recorded as an estimate derived from reference gene primer amplification. Produced via immunoSEQ multiplex PCR; TCRdb's table is partial and in-frame only. The V and J calls and clone size are taken from that table; D and trimming were inferred from the DNA. The data show around 67,000 clones, around 87% seen once. CDR3 length equals 13 residues. Germline CDR1 and CDR2: SEHNR and FQNEAQ (reference sequence). The V end was cut by 5 bases, the J end by 0 bases, with 7 bases between. This clonotype was sampled from a middle-aged man with active COVID-19. The chain joins TRBV7-9 to TRBJ1-1, with D unresolved. The sequencing sample was made of peripheral blood. CDR3 DNA sequence: TGTGCCAGCAGCACCCTAATGAACACTGAAGCTTTCTTT. Amino acids: CASSTLMNTEAFF.